This is a list of T cell receptor beta chains from one sample in a study of cytomegalovirus exposure and HLA in healthy donors. The data were produced by immunoSEQ multiplex PCR, yet TCRdb's version contains in-frame clones alone and is incomplete. The table lists a few hundred thousand clones, about 90% of them singletons. Sequences were obtained from PBMCs. These receptors came from a girl aged 2-10 years in good health and CMV-seronegative. Both conserved end residues are part of each CDR3. The D gene is left open where the match is weak. Some rows have no size entry. The others give once, few or many, or a class for an expanded clone.

TRBV5-1,TRBJ2-3,-,-,TGCGCCAGCAGCTTCCCGACTGGCACAGATACGCAGTATTTT,CASSFPTGTDTQYF
TRBV28,TRBJ2-5,-,TRBD1,TGTGCCAGCAGTCCCCAGGACAGGGAGACCCAGTACTTC,CASSPQDRETQYF
TRBV7-3,TRBJ1-1,-,-,TGTGCCAGCAGTAAAACAGCGAACACTGAAGCTTTCTTT,CASSKTANTEAFF
TRBV27,TRBJ2-4,-,-,TGTGCCAGCAGTGGCCCAGGGTCTAGAAAAAACATTCAGTACTTC,CASSGPGSRKNIQYF
TRBV5-6,TRBJ2-5,-,-,TGTGCCAGCAGCTTGGGTGGGGGGCAAGAGACCCAGTACTTC,CASSLGGGQETQYF
TRBV4-1,TRBJ2-7,-,TRBD1,TGCGCCAGCAGCCAAGGACAGGGCTCCTACGAGCAGTACTTC,CASSQGQGSYEQYF
TRBV4-2,TRBJ1-5,-,TRBD1,TGTGCCAGCTCTGGACAGGGCGGCAATCAGCCCCAGCATTTT,CASSGQGGNQPQHF
TRBV30,TRBJ1-1,-,-,TGTGCCTGCCCCGGGACAAGGGGTCTCACTGAAGCTTTCTTT,CACPGTRGLTEAFF
TRBV18,TRBJ2-7,-,TRBD2,TGTGCCAGCTCACCTACTAGCGCAACGGGCTACGAGCAGTACTTC,CASSPTSATGYEQYF
TRBV27,TRBJ2-5,-,-,TGTGCCAGCAGTTCGGGTCCTAGGGGGGAGACCCAGTACTTC,CASSSGPRGETQYF
TRBV18,TRBJ1-2,once,-,TGTGCCAGCTCAGGCAAAGATGACTATGGCTACACCTTC,CASSGKDDYGYTF
TRBV6-5,TRBJ1-5,-,-,TGTGCCAGCAAGAGAACAGGGAGGGGCAATCAGCCCCAGCATTTT,CASKRTGRGNQPQHF
TRBV30,TRBJ1-2,-,-,TGTGCCTGGAGTGAGCAAGGGGGGGCGAAAGGCTATGGCTACACCTTC,CAWSEQGGAKGYGYTF
TRBV18,TRBJ1-1,-,TRBD1,TGTGCCAGCTCACCGGTTGAACAGGGGCGTACTGAAGCTTTCTTT,CASSPVEQGRTEAFF
TRBV4-2,TRBJ1-6,-,-,TGTGCCAGCAGCCGGATAGGGGGAAGAGGTTCACCCCTCCACTTT,CASSRIGGRGSPLHF
TRBV7-9,TRBJ1-5,-,TRBD1,TGTGCCAGCAGCTTAGGGGACAGTTTGCCCCAGCATTTT,CASSLGDSLPQHF
TRBV5-1,TRBJ2-5,-,TRBD2,TGCGCCAGCAGCTCGGCTCCTAGCGGGAGGATTTTCTCGGAGCAAGAGACCCAGTACTTC,CASSSAPSGRIFSEQETQYF
TRBV7-6,TRBJ2-1,-,-,TGTGCCAGCAGCTTAGTCGCTAGCGCCTACAATGAGCAGTTCTTC,CASSLVASAYNEQFF
TRBV4-1,TRBJ2-1,-,TRBD2,TGCGCCAGCAGCCAAAAAGGAGCGGGGGCCTACAATGAGCAGTTCTTC,CASSQKGAGAYNEQFF